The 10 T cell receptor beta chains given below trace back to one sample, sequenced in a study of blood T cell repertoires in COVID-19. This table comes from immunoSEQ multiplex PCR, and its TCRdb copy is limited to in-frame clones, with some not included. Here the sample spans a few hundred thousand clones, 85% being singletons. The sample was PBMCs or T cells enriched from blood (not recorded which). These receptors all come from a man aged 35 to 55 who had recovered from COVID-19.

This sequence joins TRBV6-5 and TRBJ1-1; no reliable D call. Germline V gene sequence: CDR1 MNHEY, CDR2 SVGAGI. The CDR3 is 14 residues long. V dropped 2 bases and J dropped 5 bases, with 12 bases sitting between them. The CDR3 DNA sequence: TGTGCCAGCAGTTACGTCAGGACTATGACTGAAGCTTTCTTT. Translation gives CASSYVRTMTEAFF.

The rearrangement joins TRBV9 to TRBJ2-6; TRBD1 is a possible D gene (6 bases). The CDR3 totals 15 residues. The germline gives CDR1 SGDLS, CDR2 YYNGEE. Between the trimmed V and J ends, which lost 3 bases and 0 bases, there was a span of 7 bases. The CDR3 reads CASSETGSGANVLTF. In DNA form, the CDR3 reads TGTGCCAGCAGCGAGACAGGCTCTGGGGCCAACGTCCTGACTTTC.

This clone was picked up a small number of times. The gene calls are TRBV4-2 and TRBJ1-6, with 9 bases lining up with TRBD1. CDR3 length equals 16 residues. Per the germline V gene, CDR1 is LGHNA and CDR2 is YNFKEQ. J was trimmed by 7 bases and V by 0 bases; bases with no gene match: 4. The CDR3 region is CASSQEGGQGNSPLHF. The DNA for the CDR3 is TGTGCCAGCAGCCAAGAAGGGGGACAGGGAAATTCACCCCTCCACTTT.

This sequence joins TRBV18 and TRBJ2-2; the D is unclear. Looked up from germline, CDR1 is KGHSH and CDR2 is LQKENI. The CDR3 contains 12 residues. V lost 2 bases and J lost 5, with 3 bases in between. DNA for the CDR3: TGTGCCAGCTCACCAGCGACCGGGGAGCTGTTTTTT. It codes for CASSPATGELFF.

CDR3 bases: TGTGCCAGCCGGGGGGCCGGGGAGCTGTTTTTT. It yields the protein CASRGAGELFF. This chain joins TRBV3-1 (or the pseudogene TRBV3-2) and TRBJ2-2, with 7 bases that match TRBD2. This CDR3 contains 11 residues. Per germline, CDR1 LGHDT and CDR2 YNNKEL (reference sequence). The V and J ends lost 8 bases and 6 bases, in that order; junction bases with no gene match: 0.

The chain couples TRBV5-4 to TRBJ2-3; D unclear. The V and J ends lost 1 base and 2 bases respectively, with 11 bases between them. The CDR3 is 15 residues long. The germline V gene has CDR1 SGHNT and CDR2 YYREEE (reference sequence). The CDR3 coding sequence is TGTGCCAGCAGCTTGTTGCGGCGAACCACAGATACGCAGTATTTT. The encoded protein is CASSLLRRTTDTQYF.

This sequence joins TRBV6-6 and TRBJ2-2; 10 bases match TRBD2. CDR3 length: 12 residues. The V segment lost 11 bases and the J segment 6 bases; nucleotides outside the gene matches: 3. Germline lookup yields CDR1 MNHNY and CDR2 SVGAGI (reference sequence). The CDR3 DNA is TGTGCCTCAGCGGGGGGGCCCGGGGAGCTGTTTTTT. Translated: CASAGGPGELFF.

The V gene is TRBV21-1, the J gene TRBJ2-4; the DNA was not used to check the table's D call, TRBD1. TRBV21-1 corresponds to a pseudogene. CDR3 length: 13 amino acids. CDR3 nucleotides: TGTGCCAGCAGCAATAAGGTCGGACAAGGGTTATACTTC. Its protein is CASSNKVGQGLYF.

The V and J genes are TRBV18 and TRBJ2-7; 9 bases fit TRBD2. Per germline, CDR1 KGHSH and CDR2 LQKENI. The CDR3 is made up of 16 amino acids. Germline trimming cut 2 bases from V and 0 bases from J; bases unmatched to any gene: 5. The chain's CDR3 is CASSPTSGQSSYEQYF. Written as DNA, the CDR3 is TGTGCCAGCTCACCAACTAGCGGGCAAAGCTCCTACGAGCAGTACTTC.

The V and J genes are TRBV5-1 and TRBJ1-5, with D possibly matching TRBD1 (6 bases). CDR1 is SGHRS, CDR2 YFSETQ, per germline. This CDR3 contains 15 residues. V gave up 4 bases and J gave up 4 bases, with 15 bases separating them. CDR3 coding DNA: TGCGCCAGCAGCCAGGCTGGGGGCGAAAATCAGCCCCAGCATTTT. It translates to CASSQAGGENQPQHF.